This T cell receptor beta chain was recovered during a study of blood T cell repertoires in COVID-19. The assay was immunoSEQ multiplex PCR, and TCRdb's table has in-frame clones only and misses some. Among about 220,000 clones, around 85% were seen once, and the ten largest hold 2% to 3%. V was cut by 6 bases and J by 1 base, with 9 bases left in between. In germline, CDR1 is MNHEY, CDR2 SVGAGI. The length of the CDR3 is 13 residues. Seattle patients were enrolled during active infection and followed longitudinally. The sequenced sample consisted of peripheral blood. This clonotype was obtained from a woman between 70 and 85 years old with COVID-19, enrolled during active disease. The J gene is TRBJ1-1, the V gene TRBV6-5, with D unclear. The CDR3 DNA follows: TGTGCCAGCAGACCATACTGGAACACTGAAGCTTTCTTT. It translates to CASRPYWNTEAFF.